This TCR beta chain was sequenced in a study of blood T cell repertoires in COVID-19. Study context: Donors in the United States, Italy and Spain gave samples during acute or convalescent COVID-19. Sample material is recorded as cDNA or gDNA derived from T cells, B-cell-depleted T cells, or PBMCs.

From germline, CDR1 is LGHDT and CDR2 YNNKEL (reference sequence). This CDR3 is 14 amino acids long. This clone showed up just once. A read error may account for a junction end that differs from germline. This specimen includes other DNA sequences encoding the same CDR3. In the original processing: Estimation of nucleated cell counts was performed using reference gene primer amplification. The assay was immunoSEQ multiplex PCR, and TCRdb's table has in-frame clones only and misses some. That table is the source of V, J and clone size, and D and trimming were worked out from the DNA. Among some 260,000 clones listed, 70% to 90% were seen once.

The gene calls are TRBV3-1 (or the pseudogene TRBV3-2) and TRBJ1-1; D possibly corresponds to TRBD1 (5 bases). Sequencing was done on a sample of peripheral blood. The TCR sequence derives from a woman aged 40 to 50 who had recovered from COVID-19. The CDR3 loop reads CASSPRRAGTEAFF. Here the CDR3 DNA reads TGTGCCAGTAGCCCCCGCAGGGCGGGAACTGAAGCTTTCTTT.